The 6 T cell receptor beta chains below all came from one sample that was sequenced in a study of T-cell memory formation after mild COVID-19. TCRdb reprocessed the 5' RACE reads via MiXCR and lists one record per CDR3 protein. The table records about 400,000 distinct CDR3 sequences, approximately 15% of them present only once. What was sequenced was PBMCs or a T cell subset sorted from them (not recorded which). The receptor set was obtained from a man aged 18-30 years who had mild COVID-19 (a few samples of this study predate the infection). Cell type and time point are not known.

CDR3 sequence reads: CSADLLTGLPSGNTIYF. CDR3 DNA: TGCAGTGCTGACCTCCTGACAGGGCTACCTTCTGGAAACACCATATATTTT. The rearrangement joins TRBV20-1 to TRBJ1-3, with TRBD1 identical over 7 bases. Germline CDR1 and CDR2: DFQATT and SNEGSKA (reference sequence). The V gene end was trimmed by 5 bases and the J gene end by 1 base; junction bases not matched to a gene: 14. This CDR3 is built from 17 residues.

This clonotype showed up just a few times. The chain has TRBV7-3 and TRBJ2-1; D tentatively reads TRBD1 or TRBD2 (5 bases each). Germline CDR1 and CDR2: SGHTA and FQGTGA. The CDR3 extends over 17 amino acids. V shed 5 bases and J shed 4 bases, with 21 bases lying between them. CDR3 protein: CASSQNGARRRYNEQFF. In DNA, the CDR3 is TGTGCCAGCAGCCAAAACGGGGCTAGGCGTAGGTACAATGAGCAGTTCTTC.

The genes are TRBV7-9 and TRBJ2-7; D perhaps matches TRBD1 (6 bases). V dropped 4 bases and J dropped 2 bases, with 15 bases sitting between them. This CDR3 has 15 amino acids. Per germline, CDR1 SEHNR and CDR2 FQNEAQ (reference sequence). This CDR3 reads CASSYGGHGTYEQYV. CDR3 coding DNA: TGTGCCAGCAGCTATGGGGGACACGGAACCTACGAGCAGTACGTC.

This clonotype was seen ten or more times. The chain has TRBV9 and TRBJ2-5; 7 bases agree with TRBD2. This CDR3 comprises 14 residues. The germline CDR1 and CDR2 sequences are SGDLS and YYNGEE. V was clipped by 5 bases and J by 1 base; unmatched bases: 5. The CDR3 region is CASSISSGQETQYF. The CDR3 DNA is TGTGCCAGCAGTATCTCTAGCGGCCAAGAGACCCAGTACTTC.

This clonotype came up a few times. The chain links TRBV21-1 to TRBJ1-2. TRBV21-1 is deemed a pseudogene. This CDR3 contains 15 residues. CDR3 DNA sequence: TGTGCCAGCACCACCTCGGACCCAAACAACTATGGCTACACCTTC. Translating gives CASTTSDPNNYGYTF.

The chain combines TRBV12-3 or TRBV12-4 with TRBJ1-1, with a tentative D call TRBD1 (6 bases). V lost 4 bases to trimming and J lost 9 bases, with 9 bases between them. The CDR3 runs to 11 residues. The CDR3 DNA is TGTGCCAGCAGTTCCGGGACAAAAGCTTTCTTT. Its protein is CASSSGTKAFF.